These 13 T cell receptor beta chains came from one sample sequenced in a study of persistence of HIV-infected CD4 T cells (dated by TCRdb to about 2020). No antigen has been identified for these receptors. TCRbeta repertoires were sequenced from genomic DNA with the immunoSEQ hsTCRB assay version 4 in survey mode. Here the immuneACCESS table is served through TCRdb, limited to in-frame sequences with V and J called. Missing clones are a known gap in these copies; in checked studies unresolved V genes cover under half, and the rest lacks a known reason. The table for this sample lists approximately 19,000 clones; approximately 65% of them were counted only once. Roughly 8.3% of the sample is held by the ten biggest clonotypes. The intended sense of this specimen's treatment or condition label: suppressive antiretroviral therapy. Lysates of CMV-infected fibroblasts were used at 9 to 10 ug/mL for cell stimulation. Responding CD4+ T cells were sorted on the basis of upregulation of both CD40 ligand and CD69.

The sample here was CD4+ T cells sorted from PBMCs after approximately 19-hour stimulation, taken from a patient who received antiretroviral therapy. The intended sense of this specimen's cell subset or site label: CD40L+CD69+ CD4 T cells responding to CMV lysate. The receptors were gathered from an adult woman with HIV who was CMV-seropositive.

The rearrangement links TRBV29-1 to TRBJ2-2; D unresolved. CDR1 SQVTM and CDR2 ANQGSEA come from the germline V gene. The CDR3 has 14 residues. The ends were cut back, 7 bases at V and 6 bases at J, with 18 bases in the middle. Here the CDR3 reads CSAGFGLHSGELFF. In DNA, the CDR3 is TGCAGCGCTGGTTTCGGTTTGCATTCCGGGGAGCTGTTTTTT.

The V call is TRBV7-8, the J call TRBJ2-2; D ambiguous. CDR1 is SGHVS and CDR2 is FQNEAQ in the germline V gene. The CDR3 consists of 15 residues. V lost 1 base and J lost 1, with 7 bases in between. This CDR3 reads CASSLGSGNTGELFF. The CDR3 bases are TGTGCCAGCAGCTTAGGTTCCGGGAACACCGGGGAGCTGTTTTTT.

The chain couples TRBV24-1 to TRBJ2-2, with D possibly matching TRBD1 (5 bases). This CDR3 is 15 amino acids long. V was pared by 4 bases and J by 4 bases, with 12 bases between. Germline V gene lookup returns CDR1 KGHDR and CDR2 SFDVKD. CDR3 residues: CATSDGTGFTGELFF. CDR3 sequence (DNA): TGTGCCACCAGTGACGGCACAGGATTCACCGGGGAGCTGTTTTTT.

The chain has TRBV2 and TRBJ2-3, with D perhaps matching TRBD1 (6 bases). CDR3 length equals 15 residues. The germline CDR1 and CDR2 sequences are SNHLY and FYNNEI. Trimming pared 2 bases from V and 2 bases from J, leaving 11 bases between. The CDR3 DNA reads TGTGCCAGCAGTGAAAACCGACAGGCCACAGATACGCAGTATTTT. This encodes CASSENRQATDTQYF.

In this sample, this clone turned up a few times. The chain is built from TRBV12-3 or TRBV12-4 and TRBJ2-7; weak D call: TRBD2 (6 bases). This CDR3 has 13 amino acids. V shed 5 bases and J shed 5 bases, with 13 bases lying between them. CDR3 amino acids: CASSLGTWDEQYF. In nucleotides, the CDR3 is TGTGCCAGCAGTCTCGGGACTTGGGACGAGCAGTACTTC.

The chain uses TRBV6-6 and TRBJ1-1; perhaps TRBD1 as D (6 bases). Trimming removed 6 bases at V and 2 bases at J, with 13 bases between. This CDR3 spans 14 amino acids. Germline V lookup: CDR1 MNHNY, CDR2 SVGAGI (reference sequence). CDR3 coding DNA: TGTGCCAGCAGCCATGCAGGGGCTAACACTGAAGCTTTCTTT. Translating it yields CASSHAGANTEAFF.

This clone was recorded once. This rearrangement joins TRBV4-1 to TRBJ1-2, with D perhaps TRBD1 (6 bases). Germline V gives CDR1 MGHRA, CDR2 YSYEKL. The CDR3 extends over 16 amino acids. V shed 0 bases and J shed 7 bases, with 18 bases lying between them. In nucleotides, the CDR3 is TGCGCCAGCAGCCAAGAATTAAGCAGGGGCGGCGGTGGCTACACCTTC. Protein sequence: CASSQELSRGGGGYTF.

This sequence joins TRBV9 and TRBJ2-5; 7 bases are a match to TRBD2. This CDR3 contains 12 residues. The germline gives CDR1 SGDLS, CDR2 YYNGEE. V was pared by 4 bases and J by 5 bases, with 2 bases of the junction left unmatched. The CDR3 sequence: CASSFGGETQYF. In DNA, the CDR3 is TGTGCCAGCAGCTTCGGGGGGGAGACCCAGTACTTC.

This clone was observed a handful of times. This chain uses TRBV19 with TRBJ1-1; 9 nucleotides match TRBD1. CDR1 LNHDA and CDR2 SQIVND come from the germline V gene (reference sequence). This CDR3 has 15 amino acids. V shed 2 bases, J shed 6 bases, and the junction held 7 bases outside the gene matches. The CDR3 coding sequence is TGTGCCAGTAGTATAAGCGGACAGGGGAGGGCTGAAGCTTTCTTT. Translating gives CASSISGQGRAEAFF. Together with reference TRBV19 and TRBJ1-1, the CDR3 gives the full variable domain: DGGITQSPKYLFRKEGQNVTLSCEQNLNHDAMYWYRQDPGQGLRLIYYSQIVNDFQKGDIAEGYSVSREKKESFPLTVTSAQKNPTAFYLCASSISGQGRAEAFFGQGTRLTVV.

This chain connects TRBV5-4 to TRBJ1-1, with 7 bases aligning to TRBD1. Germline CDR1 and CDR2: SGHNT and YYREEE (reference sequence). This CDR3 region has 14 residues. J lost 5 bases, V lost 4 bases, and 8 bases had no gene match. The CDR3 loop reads CASSMSGQQTEAFF. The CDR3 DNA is TGTGCCAGCAGCATGTCGGGACAGCAGACTGAAGCTTTCTTT.

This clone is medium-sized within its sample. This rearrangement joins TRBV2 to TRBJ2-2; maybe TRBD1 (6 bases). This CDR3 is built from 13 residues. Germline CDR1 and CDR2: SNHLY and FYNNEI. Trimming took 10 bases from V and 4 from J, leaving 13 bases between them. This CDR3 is CATAWGRTGELFF. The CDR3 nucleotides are TGTGCCACGGCTTGGGGGCGCACCGGGGAGCTGTTTTTT.

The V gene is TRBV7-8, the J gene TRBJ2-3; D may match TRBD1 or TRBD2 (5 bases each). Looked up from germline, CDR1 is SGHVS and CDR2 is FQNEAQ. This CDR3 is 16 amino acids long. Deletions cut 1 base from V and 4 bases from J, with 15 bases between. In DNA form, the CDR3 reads TGTGCCAGCAGCTTAGGGGGGTCTAGTGGCGCAGATACGCAGTATTTT. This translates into CASSLGGSSGADTQYF.

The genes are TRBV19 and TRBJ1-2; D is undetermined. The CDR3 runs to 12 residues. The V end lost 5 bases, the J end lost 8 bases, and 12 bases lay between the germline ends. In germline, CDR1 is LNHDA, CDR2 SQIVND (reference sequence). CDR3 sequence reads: CASSHQAVGYTF. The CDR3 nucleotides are TGTGCCAGTAGTCACCAAGCTGTAGGCTACACCTTC.